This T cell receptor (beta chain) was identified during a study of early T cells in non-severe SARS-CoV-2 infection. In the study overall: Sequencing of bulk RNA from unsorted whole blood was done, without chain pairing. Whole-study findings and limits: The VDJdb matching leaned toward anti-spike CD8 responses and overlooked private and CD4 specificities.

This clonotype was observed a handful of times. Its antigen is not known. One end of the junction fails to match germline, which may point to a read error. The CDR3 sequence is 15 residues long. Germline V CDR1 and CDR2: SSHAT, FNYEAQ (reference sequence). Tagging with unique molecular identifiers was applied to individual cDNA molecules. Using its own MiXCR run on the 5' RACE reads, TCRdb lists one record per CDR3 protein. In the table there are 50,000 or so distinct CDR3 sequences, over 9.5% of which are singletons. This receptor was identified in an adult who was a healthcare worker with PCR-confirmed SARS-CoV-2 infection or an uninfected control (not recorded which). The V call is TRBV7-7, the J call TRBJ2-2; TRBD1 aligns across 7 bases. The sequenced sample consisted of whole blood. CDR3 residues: CASSLESGGTGELFF. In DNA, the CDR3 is TGTGCTAGCAGCTTAGAGTCAGGGGGCACCGGGGAGCTGTTTTTT. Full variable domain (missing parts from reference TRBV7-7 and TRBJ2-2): GAGVSQSPRYKVTKRGQDVTLRCDPISSHATLYWYQQALGQGPEFLTYFNYEAQPDKSGLPSDRFSAERPEGSISTLTIQRTEQRDSAMYRCASSLESGGTGELFFGEGSRLTVL.